The entry that follows covers one T cell receptor beta chain sequence. Its antigen is unidentified. The CDR3 is made up of 16 amino acids. Trimming stripped 0 bases from V and 4 bases from J, with 15 bases between. In germline, CDR1 is SGHTA, CDR2 FQGNSA. These data come from a study of T cells in Graves' hyperthyroidism and ophthalmopathy. Study findings and constraints: Blood also held most thyroid clonotypes expanded beyond 0.001.

Uncontrolled infection, other autoimmune disease, pregnancy or lactation led to exclusion. Thyroid ultrasound, orbital computed tomography, clinical symptoms, and serum thyroxine and TRAb underpinned diagnoses. RNA transcripts yielded amplified TCR beta CDR3 regions. HTBI primers were used for first-round RT-PCR of the TCR CDR3. TCRdb redid the calling of the multiplex PCR reads with MiXCR, one entry per CDR3 protein. This sample yields under 350,000 distinct CDR3 sequences, of which 25% are seen a single time; about a quarter belongs to the top ten. This chain joins TRBV7-2 and TRBJ2-5; D is perhaps TRBD2 (6 bases). The receptor's source is a man between 35 and 55 years old with Graves' hyperthyroidism that later progressed to Graves' ophthalmopathy. The material sequenced was blood. The CDR3 DNA sequence: TGTGCCAGCAGCTTAGCGGTAGCGGAGAGGGGAGAGACCCAGTACTTC. Protein product: CASSLAVAERGETQYF.